The T cell receptor beta chain under discussion was sequenced for a study of human T cells and chemical hapten exposure. TCRdb ran MiXCR on the RACE reads and lists one entry per CDR3 protein. This repertoire shows some 300,000 distinct CDR3 sequences, around 5.5% found once; its top ten account for about 8.2%. V was shortened by 8 bases and J by 4 bases, with 6 bases between the two germline ends. The CDR3 extends over 10 amino acids. Germline V CDR1 and CDR2: SQVTM, ANQGSEA. Study-level findings and limits: Significantly greater numbers of large CDR3 similarity clusters came from expanded TCRs than from controls.

The sample holds many counts of this clonotype. Its antigen is not known. As to time point: pre-sensitization, week 0. Treatment of the sample: therapeutic diphenylcyclopropenone sensitization with weekly scalp DPC. The receptor was isolated from a woman in her late teens or twenties with alopecia areata. Some clones in this sample may be carry-over from other donors' samples. This sequence joins TRBV29-1 and TRBJ2-1; D is unresolved. The sequencing here drew on whole blood, taken in connection with sensitization to the hapten diphenylcyclopropenone (DPC). CDR3 loop: CSTGYNEQFF. CDR3 DNA sequence: TGCAGCACGGGTTACAATGAGCAGTTCTTC.